The rows below give T cell receptor beta chains drawn from one sample of a study of cytomegalovirus exposure and HLA in healthy donors. Data came from immunoSEQ multiplex PCR; TCRdb stores just in-frame clones and leaves some out. The sample has around 32,000 clones; around 40% are singletons. The sequencing input was PBMCs. All receptors come from a woman aged 45-65 years in good health and CMV-seronegative. Both conserved end residues are part of each CDR3. D genes are given only for firm matches. Size values are once, few and many counts, or a class for expanded clones, and some rows have none.

d_call,j_call,clone_size,v_call,cdr3_aa,cdr3_nt
TRBD2,TRBJ2-1,NA,TRBV2,CASSTTGGSYNEQFF,TGTGCCAGCAGCACCACCGGGGGGTCCTACAATGAGCAGTTCTTC
NA,TRBJ2-7,NA,TRBV6-5,CASSYAPSRSSYEQYF,TGTGCCAGCAGTTACGCCCCCTCAAGGAGCTCCTACGAGCAGTACTTC
TRBD1,TRBJ1-2,few,TRBV5-1,CASSWDSAYGYTF,TGCGCCAGCAGCTGGGACAGCGCGTATGGCTACACCTTC
TRBD1,TRBJ2-7,few,TRBV10-2,CASGGETGTSYEQYF,TGCGCCAGCGGTGGAGAGACAGGGACCTCCTACGAGCAGTACTTC
TRBD1,TRBJ1-4,NA,TRBV28,CASSVAGGSNEKLFF,TGTGCCAGCAGTGTGGCAGGGGGCTCTAATGAAAAACTGTTTTTT
TRBD1,TRBJ1-3,few,TRBV9,CASSPQLDRLSGNTIYF,TGTGCCAGCAGCCCCCAGTTGGACAGGCTTTCTGGAAACACCATATATTTT
TRBD1,TRBJ1-2,NA,TRBV10-3,CAISAGQGSGGYTF,TGTGCCATCAGTGCCGGACAGGGATCGGGCGGCTACACCTTC
TRBD2,TRBJ2-7,few,TRBV6-1,CASSGSGRSYEQYF,TGTGCCAGCAGTGGCAGCGGGAGGTCCTACGAGCAGTACTTC
TRBD1,TRBJ2-5,few,TRBV7-9,CASSTPVGTEETQYF,TGTGCCAGCAGCACCCCCGTCGGGACAGAGGAGACCCAGTACTTC
NA,TRBJ2-2,few,TRBV5-1,CASSLQGNTGELFF,TGCGCCAGCAGCTTACAGGGGAACACCGGGGAGCTGTTTTTT
NA,TRBJ1-4,few,TRBV19,CASSIAGGSGPNEKLFF,TGTGCCAGTAGTATAGCGGGGGGAAGTGGACCTAATGAAAAACTGTTTTTT
NA,TRBJ2-1,NA,TRBV5-4,CASSLALGSGNEQFF,TGTGCCAGCAGCTTGGCTCTGGGAAGCGGCAATGAGCAGTTCTTC
NA,TRBJ2-2,few,TRBV5-4,CASSSAGKVARELFF,TGTGCCAGCAGCTCCGCGGGTAAAGTCGCGAGGGAGCTGTTTTTT
NA,TRBJ1-4,NA,TRBV18,CASSRGTTNEKLFF,TGTGCCAGCTCAAGGGGAACAACTAATGAAAAACTGTTTTTT
TRBD1,TRBJ1-2,few,TRBV2,CASSVRGRDGYTF,TGTGCCAGCAGTGTCAGGGGGCGGGATGGCTACACCTTC
TRBD2,TRBJ2-3,NA,TRBV9,CASSPRGGGDTQYF,TGTGCCAGCAGCCCCCGGGGGGGAGGCGATACGCAGTATTTT
NA,TRBJ2-2,NA,TRBV18,CASSPRGFNTGELFF,TGTGCCAGCTCACCCAGGGGCTTCAACACCGGGGAGCTGTTTTTT
NA,TRBJ1-1,NA,TRBV5-5,CASSQTGWPEAFF,TGTGCCAGCAGCCAAACAGGGTGGCCTGAAGCTTTCTTT
TRBD1,TRBJ1-1,few,TRBV7-9,CSSSSFWGTGTENTEAFF,TGTTCCAGCAGCTCTTTTTGGGGGACAGGGACAGAGAACACTGAAGCTTTCTTT
NA,TRBJ2-1,NA,TRBV11-2,CASSLNLGAFYNEQFF,TGTGCCAGCAGCTTAAACCTGGGGGCCTTCTACAATGAGCAGTTCTTC
TRBD1,TRBJ2-2,few,TRBV18,CASSPDRGPTGELFF,TGTGCCAGCTCACCGGACAGGGGGCCCACCGGGGAGCTGTTTTTT
TRBD2,TRBJ2-1,few,TRBV15,CATSSTSGDRSYNEQFF,TGTGCCACCAGCAGTACTAGCGGGGACCGCTCCTACAATGAGCAGTTCTTC
TRBD2,TRBJ2-1,NA,TRBV5-1,CASSLATSGISRYNEQFF,TGCGCCAGCAGCTTGGCAACTAGCGGGATTTCGCGCTACAATGAGCAGTTCTTC
NA,TRBJ2-2,NA,TRBV5-1,CASGAGASGELFF,TGCGCCAGCGGCGCGGGGGCATCCGGGGAGCTGTTTTTT
TRBD2,TRBJ2-3,NA,TRBV5-1,CASSLLAGGPDTQYF,TGCGCCAGCAGCCTACTAGCGGGGGGGCCCGATACGCAGTATTTT
TRBD2,TRBJ2-7,NA,TRBV6-6,CASRTPGGTSEQYF,TGTGCCAGCAGGACACCGGGGGGGACCTCCGAGCAGTACTTC
NA,TRBJ1-2,NA,TRBV2,CASSLGQYYGYTF,TGTGCCAGCAGCCTAGGACAGTACTATGGCTACACCTTC
NA,TRBJ1-1,NA,TRBV2,CARWGQGNTEAFF,TGTGCCCGATGGGGGCAGGGGAACACTGAAGCTTTCTTT
TRBD1,TRBJ2-2,NA,TRBV29-1,CSVEQTPGQGAGNTGELFF,TGCAGCGTTGAACAAACGCCGGGACAGGGGGCGGGGAACACCGGGGAGCTGTTTTTT
NA,TRBJ2-7,NA,TRBV7-8,CASSLEEQGVYEQYF,TGTGCCAGCAGCTTAGAAGAACAGGGCGTCTACGAGCAGTACTTC
TRBD2,TRBJ2-1,few,TRBV11-3,CASSTGTSGTDNEQFF,TGTGCCAGCAGCACCGGGACTAGCGGGACCGACAATGAGCAGTTCTTC